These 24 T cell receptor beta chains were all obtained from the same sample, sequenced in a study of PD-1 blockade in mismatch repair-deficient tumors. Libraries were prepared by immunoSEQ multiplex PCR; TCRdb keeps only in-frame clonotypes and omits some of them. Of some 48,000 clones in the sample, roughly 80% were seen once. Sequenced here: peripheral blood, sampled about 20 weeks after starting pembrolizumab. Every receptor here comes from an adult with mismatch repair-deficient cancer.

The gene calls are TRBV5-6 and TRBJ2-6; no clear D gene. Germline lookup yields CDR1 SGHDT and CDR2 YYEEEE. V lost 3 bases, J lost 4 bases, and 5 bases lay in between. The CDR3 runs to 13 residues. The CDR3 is CASSSGGANVLTF. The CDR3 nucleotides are TGTGCCAGCAGCTCCGGAGGGGCCAACGTCCTGACTTTC.

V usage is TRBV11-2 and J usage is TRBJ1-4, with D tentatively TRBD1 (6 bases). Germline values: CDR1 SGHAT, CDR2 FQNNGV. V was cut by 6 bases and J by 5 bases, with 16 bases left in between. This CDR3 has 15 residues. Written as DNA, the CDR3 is TGTGCCAGCAGACCGACAGGCCTGACAAATGAAAAACTGTTTTTT. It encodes CASRPTGLTNEKLFF.

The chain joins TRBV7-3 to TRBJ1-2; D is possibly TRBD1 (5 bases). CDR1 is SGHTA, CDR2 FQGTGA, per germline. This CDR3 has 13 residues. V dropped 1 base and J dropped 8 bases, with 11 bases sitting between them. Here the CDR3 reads CASSLRWGNGYTF. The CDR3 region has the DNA TGTGCCAGCAGCTTAAGGTGGGGCAACGGCTACACCTTC.

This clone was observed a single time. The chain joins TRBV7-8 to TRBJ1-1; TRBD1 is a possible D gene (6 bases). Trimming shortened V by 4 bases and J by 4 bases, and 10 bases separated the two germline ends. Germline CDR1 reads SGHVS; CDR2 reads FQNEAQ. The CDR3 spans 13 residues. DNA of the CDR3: TGTGCCAGCAGCTCAAACAGGGCCACTGAAGCTTTCTTT. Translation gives CASSSNRATEAFF.

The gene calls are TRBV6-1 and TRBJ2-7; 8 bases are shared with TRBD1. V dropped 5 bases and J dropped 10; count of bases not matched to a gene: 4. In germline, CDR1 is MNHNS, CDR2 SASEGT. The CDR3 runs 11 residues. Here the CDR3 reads CASSRQGFQYF. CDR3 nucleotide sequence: TGTGCCAGCAGTCGACAGGGGTTCCAGTACTTC.

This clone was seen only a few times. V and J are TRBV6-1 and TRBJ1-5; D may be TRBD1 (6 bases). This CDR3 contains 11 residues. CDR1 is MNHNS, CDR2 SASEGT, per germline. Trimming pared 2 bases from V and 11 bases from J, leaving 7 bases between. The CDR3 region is CASSESGAQHF. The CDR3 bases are TGTGCCAGCAGTGAATCAGGGGCCCAGCATTTT.

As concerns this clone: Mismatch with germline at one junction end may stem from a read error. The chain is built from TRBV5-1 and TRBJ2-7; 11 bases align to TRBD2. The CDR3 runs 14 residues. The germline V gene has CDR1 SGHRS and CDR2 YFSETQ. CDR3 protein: CASSYGTSGYEQYF. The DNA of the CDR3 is TGTGCCAGCAGCTACGGGACTAGCGGCTACGAGCAGTACTTC. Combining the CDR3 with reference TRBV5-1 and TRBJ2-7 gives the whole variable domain KAGVTQTPRYLIKTRGQQVTLSCSPISGHRSVSWYQQTPGQGLQFLFEYFSETQRNKGNFPGRFSGRQFSNSRSEMNVSTLELGDSALYLCASSYGTSGYEQYFGPGTRLTVT.

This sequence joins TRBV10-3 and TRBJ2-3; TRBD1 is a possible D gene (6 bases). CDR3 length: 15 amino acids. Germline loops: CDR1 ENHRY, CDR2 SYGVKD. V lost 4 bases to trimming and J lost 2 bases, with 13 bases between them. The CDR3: CAISVWGRLTDTQYF. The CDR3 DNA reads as TGTGCCATCAGTGTATGGGGGCGGCTCACAGATACGCAGTATTTT.

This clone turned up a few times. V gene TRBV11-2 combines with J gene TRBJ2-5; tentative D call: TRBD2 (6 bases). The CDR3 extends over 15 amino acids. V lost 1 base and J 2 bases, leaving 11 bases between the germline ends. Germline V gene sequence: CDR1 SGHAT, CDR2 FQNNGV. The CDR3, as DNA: TGTGCCAGCAGCTTAGGTTCTGGGGGGCAAGAGACCCAGTACTTC. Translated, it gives CASSLGSGGQETQYF.

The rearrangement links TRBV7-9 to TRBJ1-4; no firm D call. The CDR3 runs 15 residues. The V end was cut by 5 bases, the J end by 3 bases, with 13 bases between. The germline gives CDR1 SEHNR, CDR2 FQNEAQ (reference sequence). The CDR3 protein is CASSIQGYANEKLFF. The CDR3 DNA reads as TGTGCCAGCAGCATCCAAGGGTACGCTAATGAAAAACTGTTTTTT.

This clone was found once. As DNA, the CDR3 is TGTGCCAGCAGCTTCAATCCCGGGACAAGAGCGTATGGCTACACCTTC. Its protein is CASSFNPGTRAYGYTF. V is TRBV7-3 and J is TRBJ1-2; D might be TRBD1 (6 bases). The V gene lost 3 bases and the J gene lost 5 bases, with 19 bases spanning the gap. The germline V gene encodes CDR1 SGHTA and CDR2 FQGTGA. CDR3 length: 16 amino acids.

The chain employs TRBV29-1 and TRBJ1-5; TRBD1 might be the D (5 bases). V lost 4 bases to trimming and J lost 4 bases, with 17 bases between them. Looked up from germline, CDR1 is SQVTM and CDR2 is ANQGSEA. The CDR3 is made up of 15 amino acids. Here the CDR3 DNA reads TGCAGCGTTGTCCTCCCGGGGCTTGGAAATCAGCCCCAGCATTTT. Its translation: CSVVLPGLGNQPQHF.

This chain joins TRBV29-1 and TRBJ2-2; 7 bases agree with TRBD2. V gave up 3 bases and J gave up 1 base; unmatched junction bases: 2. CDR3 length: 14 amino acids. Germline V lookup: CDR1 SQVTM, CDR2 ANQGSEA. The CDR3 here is CSVDPSGNTGELFF. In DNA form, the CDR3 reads TGCAGCGTTGACCCTAGCGGGAACACCGGGGAGCTGTTTTTT.

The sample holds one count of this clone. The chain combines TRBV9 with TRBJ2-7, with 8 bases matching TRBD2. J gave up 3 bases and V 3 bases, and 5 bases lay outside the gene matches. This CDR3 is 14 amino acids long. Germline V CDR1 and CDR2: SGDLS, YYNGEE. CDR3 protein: CASSASGRNYEQYF. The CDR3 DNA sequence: TGTGCCAGCAGCGCGAGCGGGAGAAACTACGAGCAGTACTTC. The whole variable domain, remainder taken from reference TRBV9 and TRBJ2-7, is DSGVTQTPKHLITATGQRVTLRCSPRSGDLSVYWYQQSLDQGLQFLIQYYNGEERAKGNILERFSAQQFPDLHSELNLSSLELGDSALYFCASSASGRNYEQYFGPGTRLTVT.

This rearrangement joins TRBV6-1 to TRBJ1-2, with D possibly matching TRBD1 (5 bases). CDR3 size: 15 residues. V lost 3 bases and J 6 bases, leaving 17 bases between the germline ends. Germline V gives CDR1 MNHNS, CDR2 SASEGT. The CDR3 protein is CASSEQGFQGDGYTF. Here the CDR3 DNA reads TGTGCCAGCAGTGAGCAGGGATTCCAGGGTGATGGCTACACCTTC.

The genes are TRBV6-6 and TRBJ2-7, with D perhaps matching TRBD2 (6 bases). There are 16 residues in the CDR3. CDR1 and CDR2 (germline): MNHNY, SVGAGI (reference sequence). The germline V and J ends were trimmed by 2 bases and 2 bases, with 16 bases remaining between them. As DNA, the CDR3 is TGTGCCAGCAGTTACATGCCCGGGACTGCCCCCTACGAGCAGTACTTC. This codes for CASSYMPGTAPYEQYF.

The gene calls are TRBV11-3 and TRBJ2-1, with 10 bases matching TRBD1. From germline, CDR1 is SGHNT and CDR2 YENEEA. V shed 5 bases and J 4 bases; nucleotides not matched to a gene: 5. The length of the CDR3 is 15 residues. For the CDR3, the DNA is TGTGCCAGCAGCCTCGGACAGGGGGGATACAATGAGCAGTTCTTC. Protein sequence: CASSLGQGGYNEQFF.

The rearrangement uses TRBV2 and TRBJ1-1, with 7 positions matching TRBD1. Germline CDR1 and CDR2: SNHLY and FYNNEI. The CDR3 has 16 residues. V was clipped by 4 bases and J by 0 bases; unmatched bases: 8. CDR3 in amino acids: CASSGDGTVMNTEAFF. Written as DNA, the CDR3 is TGTGCCAGCAGTGGGGACGGGACAGTTATGAACACTGAAGCTTTCTTT.

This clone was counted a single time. The CDR3 region has the DNA TGTGCCATCAGTGAGTCGCGAGGCGAATATGGCTACACCTTC. Its translation is CAISESRGEYGYTF. This chain uses TRBV10-3 with TRBJ1-2; unclear D gene. The germline V gene has CDR1 ENHRY and CDR2 SYGVKD. V lost 0 bases, J lost 5 bases, and 10 bases lay in between. The CDR3 covers 14 residues.

The CDR3 here is CASSLTSGVSYEQYF. The CDR3 DNA is TGTGCCAGCAGCTTAACTAGCGGAGTCTCCTACGAGCAGTACTTC. V usage is TRBV11-1 and J usage is TRBJ2-7, with 8 bases fitting TRBD2. The CDR3 is 15 amino acids. V shed 2 bases, J shed 0 bases, and the junction held 3 bases outside the gene matches. Germline V gives CDR1 SGHAT, CDR2 FQDESV (reference sequence).

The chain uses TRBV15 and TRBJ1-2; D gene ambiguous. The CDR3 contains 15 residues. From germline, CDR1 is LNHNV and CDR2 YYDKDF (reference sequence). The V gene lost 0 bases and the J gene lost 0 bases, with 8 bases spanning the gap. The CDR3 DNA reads TGTGCCACCAGCAGAGATAAACAGCCTAACTATGGCTACACCTTC. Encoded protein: CATSRDKQPNYGYTF.

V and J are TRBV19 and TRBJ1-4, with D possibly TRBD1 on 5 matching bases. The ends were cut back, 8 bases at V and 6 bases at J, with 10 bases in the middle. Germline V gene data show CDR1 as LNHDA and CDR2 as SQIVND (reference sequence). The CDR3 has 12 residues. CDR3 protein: CASRHRYEKLFF. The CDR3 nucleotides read TGTGCCAGTCGGCACAGGTATGAAAAACTGTTTTTT. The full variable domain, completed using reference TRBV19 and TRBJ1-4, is DGGITQSPKYLFRKEGQNVTLSCEQNLNHDAMYWYRQDPGQGLRLIYYSQIVNDFQKGDIAEGYSVSREKKESFPLTVTSAQKNPTAFYLCASRHRYEKLFFGSGTQLSVL.

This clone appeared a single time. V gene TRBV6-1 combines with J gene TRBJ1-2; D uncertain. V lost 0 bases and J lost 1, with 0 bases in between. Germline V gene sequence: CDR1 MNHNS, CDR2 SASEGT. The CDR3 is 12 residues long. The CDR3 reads CASSEANYGYTF. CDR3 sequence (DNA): TGTGCCAGCAGTGAAGCTAACTATGGCTACACCTTC.

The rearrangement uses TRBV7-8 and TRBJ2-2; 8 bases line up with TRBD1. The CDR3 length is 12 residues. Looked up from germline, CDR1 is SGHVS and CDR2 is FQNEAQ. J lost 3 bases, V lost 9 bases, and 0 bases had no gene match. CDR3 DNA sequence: TGTGCCAGACAGGGGGACACCGGGGAGCTGTTTTTT. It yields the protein CARQGDTGELFF.